The T cell receptor (beta chain) described here comes from a study of shared clonotypes between healthy human individuals. Study results and limitations: The study drew on few donors, limiting represented genetic and exposure-history diversity. Naive subsets usually exceeded memory subsets in estimated richness.

Libraries were prepared by immunoSEQ multiplex PCR; TCRdb keeps only in-frame clonotypes and omits some of them. The top ten hold around 25% of the sample, which has under 130,000 clones, about 70% seen once. Donors comprised only Caucasian adults living in Nashville, Tennessee. Pooled CD45RO+ cells and CCR7-negative CD45RA+ TemRA cells made up CD8 memory. This clone was counted a single time. What it recognizes is unknown. Material for sequencing was memory CD8+ T cells sorted from blood. Described subset: CD45RO+ cells pooled with CCR7-negative TemRA cells. The TCR originated in a woman in her 30s in good health.

For the CDR3, the DNA is TGCGCCAGCAGCTTGTTTAGCGGGTTGGCGTCCTACAATGAGCAGTTCTTC. It specifies CASSLFSGLASYNEQFF. V and J are TRBV5-1 and TRBJ2-1, with TRBD2 matching over 7 bases. Looked up from germline, CDR1 is SGHRS and CDR2 is YFSETQ. J lost 1 base, V lost 1 base, and 8 bases had no gene match. The CDR3 has 17 amino acids. Full variable domain (rest looked up from reference TRBV5-1 and TRBJ2-1): KAGVTQTPRYLIKTRGQQVTLSCSPISGHRSVSWYQQTPGQGLQFLFEYFSETQRNKGNFPGRFSGRQFSNSRSEMNVSTLELGDSALYLCASSLFSGLASYNEQFFGPGTRLTVL.